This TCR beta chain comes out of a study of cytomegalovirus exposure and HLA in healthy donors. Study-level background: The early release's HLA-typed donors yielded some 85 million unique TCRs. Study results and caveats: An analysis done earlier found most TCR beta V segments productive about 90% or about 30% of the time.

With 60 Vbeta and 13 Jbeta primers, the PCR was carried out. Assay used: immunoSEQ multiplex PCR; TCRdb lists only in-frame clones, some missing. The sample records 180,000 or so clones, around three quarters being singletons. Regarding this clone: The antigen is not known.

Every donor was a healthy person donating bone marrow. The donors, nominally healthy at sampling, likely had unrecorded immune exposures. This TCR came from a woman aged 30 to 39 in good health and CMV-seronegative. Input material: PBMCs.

The CDR3 nucleotides read TGTGCCAGCAGCTATTCCCGGGTCGTGGTTCGGTACGAGCAGTACTTC. This codes for CASSYSRVVVRYEQYF. The chain joins TRBV27 to TRBJ2-7, with no clear D. Germline CDR1 and CDR2: MNHEY and SMNVEV (reference sequence). The CDR3 runs to 16 residues. Trimming took 6 bases from V and 4 from J, leaving 22 bases between them.